This T cell receptor (beta chain) was observed in a study of blood T cell repertoires in COVID-19. The CDR3 is made up of 14 amino acids. V lost 0 bases to trimming and J lost 8 bases, with 11 bases between them. CDR1 and CDR2 from the germline V gene are MRHNA and SNTAGT. Only in-frame clones appear in the TCRdb table, and some are missing; sequencing was by immunoSEQ multiplex PCR. There are some 530,000 clones in the sample; approximately 86% occur only once, and 6.5% to 9.5% lies in the top ten. This clonotype was sampled from a woman aged 55-69 years who had recovered from COVID-19. The sample taken for sequencing was PBMCs or T cells enriched from blood (not recorded which). The V gene is TRBV6-4, the J gene TRBJ2-1, with D possibly TRBD1 on 5 matching bases. In DNA form, the CDR3 reads TGTGCCAGCAGTGACTCGAAGGGGCGCGATGAGCAGTTCTTC. It translates to CASSDSKGRDEQFF.